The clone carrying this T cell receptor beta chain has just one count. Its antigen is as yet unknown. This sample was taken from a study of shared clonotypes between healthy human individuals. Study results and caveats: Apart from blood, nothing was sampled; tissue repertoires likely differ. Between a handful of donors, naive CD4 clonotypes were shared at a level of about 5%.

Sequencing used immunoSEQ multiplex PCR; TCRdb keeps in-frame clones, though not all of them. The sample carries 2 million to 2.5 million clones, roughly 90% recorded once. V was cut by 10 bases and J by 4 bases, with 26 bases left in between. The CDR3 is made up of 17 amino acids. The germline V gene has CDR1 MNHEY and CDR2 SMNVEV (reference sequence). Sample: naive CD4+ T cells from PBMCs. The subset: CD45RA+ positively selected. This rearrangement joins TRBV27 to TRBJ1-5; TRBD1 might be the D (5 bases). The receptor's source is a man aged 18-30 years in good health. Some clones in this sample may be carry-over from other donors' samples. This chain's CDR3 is CATQEIADTAGNQPQHF. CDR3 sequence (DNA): TGTGCCACCCAGGAGATAGCCGACACGGCAGGGAATCAGCCCCAGCATTTT.